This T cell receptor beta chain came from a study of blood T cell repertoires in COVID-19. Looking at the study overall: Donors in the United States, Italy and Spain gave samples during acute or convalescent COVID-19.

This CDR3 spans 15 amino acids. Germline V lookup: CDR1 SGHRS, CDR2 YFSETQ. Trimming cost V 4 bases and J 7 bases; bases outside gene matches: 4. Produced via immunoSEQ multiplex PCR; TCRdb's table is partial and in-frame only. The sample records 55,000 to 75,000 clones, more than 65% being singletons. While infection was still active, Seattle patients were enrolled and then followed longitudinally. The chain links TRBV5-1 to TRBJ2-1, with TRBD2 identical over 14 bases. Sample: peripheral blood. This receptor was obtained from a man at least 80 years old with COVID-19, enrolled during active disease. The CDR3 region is CASSETSGRGNEQFF. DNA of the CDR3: TGCGCCAGCAGCGAGACTAGCGGGAGGGGTAATGAGCAGTTCTTC.